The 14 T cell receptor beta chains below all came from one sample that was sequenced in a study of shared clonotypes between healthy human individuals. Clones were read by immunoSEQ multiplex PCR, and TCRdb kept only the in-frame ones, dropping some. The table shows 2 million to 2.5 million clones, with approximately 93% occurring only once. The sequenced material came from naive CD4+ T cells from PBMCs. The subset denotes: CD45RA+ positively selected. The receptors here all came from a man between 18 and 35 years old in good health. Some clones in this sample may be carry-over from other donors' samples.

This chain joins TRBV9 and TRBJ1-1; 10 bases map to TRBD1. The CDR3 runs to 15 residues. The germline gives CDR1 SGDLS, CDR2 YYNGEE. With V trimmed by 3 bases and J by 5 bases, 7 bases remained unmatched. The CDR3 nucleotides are TGTGCCAGCAGCGCCATGACAGGGGGCCCGACTGAAGCTTTCTTT. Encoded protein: CASSAMTGGPTEAFF.

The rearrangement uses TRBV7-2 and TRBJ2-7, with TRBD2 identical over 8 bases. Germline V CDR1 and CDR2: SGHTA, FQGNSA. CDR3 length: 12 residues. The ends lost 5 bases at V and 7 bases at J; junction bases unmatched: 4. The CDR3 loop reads CASSPRGGEQYF. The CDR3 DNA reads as TGTGCCAGCAGCCCGCGCGGGGGGGAGCAGTACTTC.

CDR3 protein: CASSRPEVQNYEQYF. DNA for the CDR3: TGTGCCAGCAGCCGCCCCGAGGTACAGAACTACGAGCAGTACTTC. The chain links TRBV7-7 to TRBJ2-7; D gene ambiguous. The CDR3 is 15 amino acids. Germline-derived CDR1 and CDR2 are SSHAT and FNYEAQ (reference sequence). Trimming stripped 5 bases from V and 3 bases from J, with 17 bases between.

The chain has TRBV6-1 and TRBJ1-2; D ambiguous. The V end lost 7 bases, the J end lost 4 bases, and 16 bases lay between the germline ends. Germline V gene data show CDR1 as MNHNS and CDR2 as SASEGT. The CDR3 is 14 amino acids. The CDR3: CASKIPVYLYGYTF. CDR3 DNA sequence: TGTGCCAGCAAAATCCCGGTCTACCTCTATGGCTACACCTTC.

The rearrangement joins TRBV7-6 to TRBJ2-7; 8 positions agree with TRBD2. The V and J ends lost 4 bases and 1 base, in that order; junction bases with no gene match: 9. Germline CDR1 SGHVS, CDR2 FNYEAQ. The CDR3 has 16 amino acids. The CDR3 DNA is TGTGCCAGCAGCTCATCTACTAGCGGATGGTCCTACGAGCAGTACTTC. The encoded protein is CASSSSTSGWSYEQYF. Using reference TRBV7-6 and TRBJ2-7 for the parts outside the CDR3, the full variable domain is GAGVSQSPRYKVTKRGQDVALRCDPISGHVSLYWYRQALGQGPEFLTYFNYEAQQDKSGLPNDRFSAERPEGSISTLTIQRTEQRDSAMYRCASSSSTSGWSYEQYFGPGTRLTVT.

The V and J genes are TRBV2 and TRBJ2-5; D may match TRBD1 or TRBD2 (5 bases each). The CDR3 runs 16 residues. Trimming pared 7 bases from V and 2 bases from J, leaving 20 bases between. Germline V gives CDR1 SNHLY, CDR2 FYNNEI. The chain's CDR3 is CASMTASGNLQETQYF. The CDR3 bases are TGTGCCAGCATGACAGCCTCCGGGAACTTGCAAGAGACCCAGTACTTC.

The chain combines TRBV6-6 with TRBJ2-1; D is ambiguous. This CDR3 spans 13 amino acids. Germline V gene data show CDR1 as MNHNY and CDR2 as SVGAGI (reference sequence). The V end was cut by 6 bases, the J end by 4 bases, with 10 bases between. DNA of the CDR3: TGTGCCAGCAGCTCCGACTTATACAATGAGCAGTTCTTC. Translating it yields CASSSDLYNEQFF.

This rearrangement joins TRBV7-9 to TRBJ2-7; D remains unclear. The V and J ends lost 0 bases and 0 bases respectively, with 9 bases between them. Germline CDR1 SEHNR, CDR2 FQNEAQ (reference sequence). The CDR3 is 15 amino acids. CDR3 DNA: TGTGCCAGCAGCTTAGCGTCTCGAAGCTCCTACGAGCAGTACTTC. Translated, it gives CASSLASRSSYEQYF.

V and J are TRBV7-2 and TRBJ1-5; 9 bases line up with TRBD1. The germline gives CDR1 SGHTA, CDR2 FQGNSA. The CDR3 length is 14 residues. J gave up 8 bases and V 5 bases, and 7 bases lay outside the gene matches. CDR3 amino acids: CASSPGTGNKPQHF. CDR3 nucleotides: TGTGCCAGCAGCCCCGGGACAGGGAATAAGCCCCAGCATTTT.

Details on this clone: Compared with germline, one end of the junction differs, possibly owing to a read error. The CDR3 spells CASSLSRLADGPGELFF. The CDR3 DNA reads as TGCGCCAGCAGCTTAAGTCGACTAGCGGATGGTCCCGGGGAGCTGTTTTTT. The gene calls are TRBV7-2 and TRBJ2-2, with 9 bases that match TRBD2. The germline CDR1 and CDR2 sequences are SGHTA and FQGNSA. The CDR3 has 17 residues.

The CDR3 nucleotides are TGCGCCAGCAGCCAAGTTTCTAGCGGGAGCCATGGCACAGATACGCAGTATTTT. This encodes CASSQVSSGSHGTDTQYF. This chain joins TRBV4-3 and TRBJ2-3; 10 bases are shared with TRBD2. V lost 1 base, J lost 1 base, and 8 bases stayed unmatched. Germline CDR1 reads LGHNA; CDR2 reads YSLEER. This CDR3 is built from 18 residues.

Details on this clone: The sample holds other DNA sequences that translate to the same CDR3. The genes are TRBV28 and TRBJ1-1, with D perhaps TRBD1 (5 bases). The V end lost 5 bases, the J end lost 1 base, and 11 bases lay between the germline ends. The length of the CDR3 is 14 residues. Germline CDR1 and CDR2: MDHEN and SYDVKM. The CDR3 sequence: CASSEGGANTEAFF. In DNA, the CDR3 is TGTGCCAGCAGTGAGGGAGGGGCGAACACTGAAGCTTTCTTT.

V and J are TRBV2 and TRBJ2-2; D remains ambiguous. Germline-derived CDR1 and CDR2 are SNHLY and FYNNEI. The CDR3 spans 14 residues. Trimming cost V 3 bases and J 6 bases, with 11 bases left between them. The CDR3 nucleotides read TGTGCCAGCAGTGAGCGGCTACCGGCCGGGGAGCTGTTTTTT. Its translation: CASSERLPAGELFF.

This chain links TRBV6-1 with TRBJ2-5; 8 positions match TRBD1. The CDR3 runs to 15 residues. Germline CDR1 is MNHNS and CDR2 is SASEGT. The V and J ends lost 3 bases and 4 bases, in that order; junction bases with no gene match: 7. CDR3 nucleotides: TGTGCCAGCAGTGACGACAGGGGTTCAGCAGAGACCCAGTACTTC. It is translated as CASSDDRGSAETQYF.